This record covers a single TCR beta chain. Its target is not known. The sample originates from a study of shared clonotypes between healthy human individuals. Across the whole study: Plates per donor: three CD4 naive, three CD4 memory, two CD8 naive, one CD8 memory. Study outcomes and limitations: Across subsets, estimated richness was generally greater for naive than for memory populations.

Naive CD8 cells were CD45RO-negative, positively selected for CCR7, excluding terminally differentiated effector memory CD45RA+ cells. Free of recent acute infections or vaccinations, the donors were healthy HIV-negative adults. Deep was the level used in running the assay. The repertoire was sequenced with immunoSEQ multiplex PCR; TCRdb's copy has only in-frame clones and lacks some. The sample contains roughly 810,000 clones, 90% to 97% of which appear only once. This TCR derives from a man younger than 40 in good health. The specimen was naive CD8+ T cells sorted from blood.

The CDR3 region has the DNA TGTGCCAGCAGCCCGCGGTTGGGGAACGAGCAGTACTTC. This translates into CASSPRLGNEQYF. The J gene is TRBJ2-7, the V gene TRBV7-3; D unresolved. V was shortened by 5 bases and J by 5 bases, with 13 bases between the two germline ends. The V gene's germline CDR1 is SGHTA and CDR2 FQGTGA. The CDR3 spans 13 residues.